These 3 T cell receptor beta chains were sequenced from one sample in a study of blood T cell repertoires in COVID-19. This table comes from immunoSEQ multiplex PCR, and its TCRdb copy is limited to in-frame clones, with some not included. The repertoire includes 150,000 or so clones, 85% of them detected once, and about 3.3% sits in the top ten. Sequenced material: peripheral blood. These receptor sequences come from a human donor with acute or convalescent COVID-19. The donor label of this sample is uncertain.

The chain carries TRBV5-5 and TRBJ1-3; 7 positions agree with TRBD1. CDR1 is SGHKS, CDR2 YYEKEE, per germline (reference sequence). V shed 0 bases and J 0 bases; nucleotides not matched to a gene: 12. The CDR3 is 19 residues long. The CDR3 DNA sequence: TGTGCCAGCAGCTTGGAGAGAAGGACAGGTTCGACCTCTGGAAACACCATATATTTT. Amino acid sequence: CASSLERRTGSTSGNTIYF.

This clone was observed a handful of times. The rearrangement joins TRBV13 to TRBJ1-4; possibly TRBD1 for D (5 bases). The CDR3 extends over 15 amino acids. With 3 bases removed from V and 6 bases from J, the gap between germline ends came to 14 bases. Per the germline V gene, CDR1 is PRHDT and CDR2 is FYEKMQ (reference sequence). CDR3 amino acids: CASSFTALGDEKLFF. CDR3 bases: TGTGCCAGCAGCTTTACAGCTCTAGGGGATGAAAAACTGTTTTTT.

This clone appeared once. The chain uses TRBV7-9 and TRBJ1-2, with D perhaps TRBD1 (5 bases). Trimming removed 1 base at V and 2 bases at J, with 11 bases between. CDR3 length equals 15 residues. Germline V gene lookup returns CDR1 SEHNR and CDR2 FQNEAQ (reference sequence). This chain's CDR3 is CASSLEVGGNYGYTF. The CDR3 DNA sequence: TGTGCCAGCAGCTTAGAGGTCGGGGGGAACTATGGCTACACCTTC.